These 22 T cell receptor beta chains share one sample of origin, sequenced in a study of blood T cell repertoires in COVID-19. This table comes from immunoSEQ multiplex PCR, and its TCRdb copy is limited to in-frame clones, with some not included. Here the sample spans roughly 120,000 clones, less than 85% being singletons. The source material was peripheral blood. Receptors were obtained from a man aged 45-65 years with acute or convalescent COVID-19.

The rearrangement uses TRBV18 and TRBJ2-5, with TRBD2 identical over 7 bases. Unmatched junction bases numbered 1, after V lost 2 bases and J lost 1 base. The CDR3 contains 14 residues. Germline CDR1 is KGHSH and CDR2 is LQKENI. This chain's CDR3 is CASSPGTIQETQYF. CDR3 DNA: TGTGCCAGCTCACCAGGGACTATCCAAGAGACCCAGTACTTC.

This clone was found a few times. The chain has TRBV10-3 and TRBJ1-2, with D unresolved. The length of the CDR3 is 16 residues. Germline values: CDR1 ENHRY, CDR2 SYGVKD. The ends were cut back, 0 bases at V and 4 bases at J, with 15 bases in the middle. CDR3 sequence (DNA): TGTGCCATCAGTGAGTCTCAAGAGGTCCCCAGCTATGGCTACACCTTC. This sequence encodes CAISESQEVPSYGYTF.

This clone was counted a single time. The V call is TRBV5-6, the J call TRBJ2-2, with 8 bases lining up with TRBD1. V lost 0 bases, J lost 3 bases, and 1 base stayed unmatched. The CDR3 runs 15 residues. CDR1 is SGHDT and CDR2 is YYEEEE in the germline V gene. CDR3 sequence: CASSLGQGYTGELFF. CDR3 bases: TGTGCCAGCAGCTTGGGACAGGGGTACACCGGGGAGCTGTTTTTT.

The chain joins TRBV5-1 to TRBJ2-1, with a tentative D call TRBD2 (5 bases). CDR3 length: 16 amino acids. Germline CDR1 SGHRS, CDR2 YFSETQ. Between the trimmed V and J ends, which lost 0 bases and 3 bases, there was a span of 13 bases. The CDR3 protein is CASSLETTAGYNEQFF. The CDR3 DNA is TGCGCCAGCAGCTTGGAAACCACCGCGGGCTACAATGAGCAGTTCTTC.

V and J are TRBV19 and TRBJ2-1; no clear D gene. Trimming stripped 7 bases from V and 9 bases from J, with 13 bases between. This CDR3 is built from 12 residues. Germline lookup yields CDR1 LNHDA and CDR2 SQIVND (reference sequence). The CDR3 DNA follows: TGTGCCAGTAAACCTTCCGGCGGTGAGCAGTTCTTC. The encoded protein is CASKPSGGEQFF. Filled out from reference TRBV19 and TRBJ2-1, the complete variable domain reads DGGITQSPKYLFRKEGQNVTLSCEQNLNHDAMYWYRQDPGQGLRLIYYSQIVNDFQKGDIAEGYSVSREKKESFPLTVTSAQKNPTAFYLCASKPSGGEQFFGPGTRLTVL.

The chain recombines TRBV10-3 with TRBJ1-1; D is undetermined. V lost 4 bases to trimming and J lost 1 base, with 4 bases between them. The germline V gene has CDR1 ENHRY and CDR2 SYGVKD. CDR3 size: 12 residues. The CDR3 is CAISVSNTEAFF. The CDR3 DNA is TGTGCCATCAGTGTCTCGAACACTGAAGCTTTCTTT.

The chain's CDR3 is CASRRQGVANEKLFF. The CDR3 region has the DNA TGTGCCAGCCGTCGTCAGGGGGTGGCTAATGAAAAACTGTTTTTT. V gene TRBV28 combines with J gene TRBJ1-4; 7 bases line up with TRBD1. This CDR3 contains 15 residues. Germline V CDR1 and CDR2: MDHEN, SYDVKM. Unmatched junction bases numbered 9, after V lost 8 bases and J lost 3 bases.

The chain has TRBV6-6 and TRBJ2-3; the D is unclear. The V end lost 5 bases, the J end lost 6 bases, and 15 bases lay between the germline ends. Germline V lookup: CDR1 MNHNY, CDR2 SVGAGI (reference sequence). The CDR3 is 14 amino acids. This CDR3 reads CASSRYFTADTQYF. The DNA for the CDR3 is TGTGCCAGCAGTCGTTATTTTACAGCTGATACGCAGTATTTT.

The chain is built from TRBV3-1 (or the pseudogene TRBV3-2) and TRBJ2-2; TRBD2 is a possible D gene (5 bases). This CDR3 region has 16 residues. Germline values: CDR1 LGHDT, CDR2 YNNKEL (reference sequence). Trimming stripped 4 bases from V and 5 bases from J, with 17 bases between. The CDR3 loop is CASSLPALGDTGELFF. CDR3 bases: TGTGCCAGCAGCCTCCCAGCACTAGGTGATACCGGGGAGCTGTTTTTT.

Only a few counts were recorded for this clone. CDR3 DNA: TGCGCCAGCAGCTTGGCCGTGGGGCTGGGGGATACGCAGTATTTT. This translates into CASSLAVGLGDTQYF. The V and J genes are TRBV5-1 and TRBJ2-3, with D tentatively TRBD1 (5 bases). Germline loops: CDR1 SGHRS, CDR2 YFSETQ. The CDR3 contains 15 residues. Trimming pared 0 bases from V and 6 bases from J, leaving 14 bases between.

The CDR3 DNA reads as TGCGCCAGCAGCTTGGGGCCTCAGAACTCTGGAAACACCATATATTTT. It specifies CASSLGPQNSGNTIYF. This chain links TRBV5-1 with TRBJ1-3, with no clear D. Trimming pared 0 bases from V and 0 bases from J, leaving 10 bases between. Per germline, CDR1 SGHRS and CDR2 YFSETQ. The CDR3 is 16 residues long.

The CDR3, as DNA: TGTGCCAGCAGCTTAGAAGGAGCAGCTAACTATGGCTACACCTTC. Its protein is CASSLEGAANYGYTF. This rearrangement joins TRBV11-2 to TRBJ1-2, with no clear D. Germline CDR1 SGHAT, CDR2 FQNNGV. V was cut by 0 bases and J by 0 bases, with 8 bases left in between. The CDR3 runs to 15 residues.

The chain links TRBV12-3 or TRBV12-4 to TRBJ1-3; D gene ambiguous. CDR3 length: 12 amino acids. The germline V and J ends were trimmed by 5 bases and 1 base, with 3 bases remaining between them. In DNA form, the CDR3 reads TGTGCCAGCAGTCAATCTGGAAACACCATATATTTT. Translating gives CASSQSGNTIYF.

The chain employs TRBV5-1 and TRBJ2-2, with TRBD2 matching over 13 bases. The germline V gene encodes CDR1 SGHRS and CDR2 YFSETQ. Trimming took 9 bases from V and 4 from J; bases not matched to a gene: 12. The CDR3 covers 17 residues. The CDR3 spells CATQRLAGGGGTGELFF. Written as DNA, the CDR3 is TGCGCCACCCAGAGACTAGCGGGAGGAGGAGGCACCGGGGAGCTGTTTTTT. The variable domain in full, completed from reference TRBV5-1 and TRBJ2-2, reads KAGVTQTPRYLIKTRGQQVTLSCSPISGHRSVSWYQQTPGQGLQFLFEYFSETQRNKGNFPGRFSGRQFSNSRSEMNVSTLELGDSALYLCATQRLAGGGGTGELFFGEGSRLTVL.

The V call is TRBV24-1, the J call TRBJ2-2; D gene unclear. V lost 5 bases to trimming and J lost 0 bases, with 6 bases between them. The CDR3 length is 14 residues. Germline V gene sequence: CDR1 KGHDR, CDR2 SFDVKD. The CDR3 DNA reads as TGTGCCACCAGTGGGCAGGCGAACACCGGGGAGCTGTTTTTT. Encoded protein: CATSGQANTGELFF.

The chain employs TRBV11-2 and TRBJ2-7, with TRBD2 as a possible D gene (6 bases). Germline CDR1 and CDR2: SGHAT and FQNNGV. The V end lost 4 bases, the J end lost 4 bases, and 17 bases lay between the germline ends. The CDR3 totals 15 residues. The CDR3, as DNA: TGTGCCAGCAGCTCCGAGACTAGGGAAAGGTACGAGCAGTACTTC. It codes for CASSSETRERYEQYF.

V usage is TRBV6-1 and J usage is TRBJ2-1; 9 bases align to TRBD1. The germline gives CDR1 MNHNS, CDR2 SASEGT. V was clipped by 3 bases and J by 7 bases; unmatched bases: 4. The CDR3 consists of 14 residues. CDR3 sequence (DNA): TGTGCCAGCAGTGACGGGACAGGGTGGAATGAGCAGTTCTTC. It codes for CASSDGTGWNEQFF.

CDR3 sequence (DNA): TGTGCCAGCAGCGTACATGACACAGTGGACAGGTTGGCTTTCTTT. It yields the protein CASSVHDTVDRLAFF. The chain links TRBV9 to TRBJ1-1, with 7 bases aligning to TRBD1. Germline assignment: CDR1 SGDLS and CDR2 YYNGEE. The CDR3 contains 15 residues. Trimming at V came to 1 base and at J to 11 bases, leaving 14 bases not matched to a gene.

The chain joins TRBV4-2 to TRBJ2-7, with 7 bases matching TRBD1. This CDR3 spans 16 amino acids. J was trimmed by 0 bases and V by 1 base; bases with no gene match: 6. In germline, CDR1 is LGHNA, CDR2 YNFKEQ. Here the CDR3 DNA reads TGTGCCAGCAGCCAAGCACAGGGGTCGAGCTCCTACGAGCAGTACTTC. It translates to CASSQAQGSSSYEQYF.

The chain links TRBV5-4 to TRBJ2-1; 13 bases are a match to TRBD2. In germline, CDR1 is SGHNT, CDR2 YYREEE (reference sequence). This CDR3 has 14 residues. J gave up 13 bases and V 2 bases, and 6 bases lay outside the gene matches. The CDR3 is CASSFRTSGSSQFF. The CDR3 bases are TGTGCCAGCAGCTTTCGGACTAGCGGGAGCTCTCAGTTCTTC.

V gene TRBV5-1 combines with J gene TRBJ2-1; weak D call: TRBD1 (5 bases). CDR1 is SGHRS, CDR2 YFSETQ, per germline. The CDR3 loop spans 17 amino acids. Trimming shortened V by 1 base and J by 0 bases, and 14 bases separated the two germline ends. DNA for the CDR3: TGCGCCAGCAGCTTGAAGGGGCCTCCCAGCTCCTACAATGAGCAGTTCTTC. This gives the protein CASSLKGPPSSYNEQFF.

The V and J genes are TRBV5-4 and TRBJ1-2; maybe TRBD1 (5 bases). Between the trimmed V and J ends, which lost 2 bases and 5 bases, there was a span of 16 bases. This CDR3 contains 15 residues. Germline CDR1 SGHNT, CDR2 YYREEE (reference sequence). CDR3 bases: TGTGCCAGCAGCTTTGTGGTCCAGGGATCTTATGGCTACACCTTC. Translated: CASSFVVQGSYGYTF.